The 13 T cell receptor beta chains given below trace back to one sample, sequenced in a study of blood T cell repertoires in COVID-19. Repertoires were generated with immunoSEQ multiplex PCR, while TCRdb's copy carries only in-frame clones and drops some. The profile shows a few hundred thousand clones, 85% of them singletons. The sequencing sample was made of peripheral blood. The receptors stem from a woman between 18 and 30 years old with acute or convalescent COVID-19.

The CDR3 nucleotides are TGTGCCAGCAGGGCAGATAGCAATCAGCCCCAGCATTTT. As protein: CASRADSNQPQHF. V is TRBV12-3 or TRBV12-4 and J is TRBJ1-5; D is undetermined. The ends were cut back, 6 bases at V and 0 bases at J, with 6 bases in the middle. The CDR3 consists of 13 residues.

This chain links TRBV18 with TRBJ1-1; D perhaps matches TRBD1 (6 bases). Germline V CDR1 and CDR2: KGHSH, LQKENI. V lost 5 bases and J lost 6, with 16 bases in between. The CDR3 covers 14 residues. The CDR3 bases are TGTGCCAGCTCATCGGGGGGCATTGCGGCTGAAGCTTTCTTT. Encoded protein: CASSSGGIAAEAFF.

The chain is built from TRBV3-1 (or the pseudogene TRBV3-2) and TRBJ1-3, with D unresolved. The CDR3 is 13 amino acids. Germline V gene lookup returns CDR1 LGHDT and CDR2 YNNKEL (reference sequence). Between the trimmed V and J ends, which lost 2 bases and 2 bases, there was a span of 4 bases. The CDR3 loop reads CASSQSTGNTIYF. Here the CDR3 DNA reads TGTGCCAGCAGCCAAAGCACTGGAAACACCATATATTTT.

The genes are TRBV28 and TRBJ1-1; the D gene is possibly TRBD1 (6 bases). CDR1 is MDHEN and CDR2 is SYDVKM in the germline V gene. This CDR3 has 14 residues. With 8 bases removed from V and 0 bases from J, the gap between germline ends came to 13 bases. The CDR3 spells CASRTVRLNTEAFF. The CDR3 DNA follows: TGTGCCAGCCGGACAGTAAGACTGAACACTGAAGCTTTCTTT.

V gene TRBV5-6 combines with J gene TRBJ2-1; 12 bases match TRBD2. The CDR3 runs 16 residues. V lost 2 bases to trimming and J lost 6 bases; unmatched junction nucleotides: 6. In germline, CDR1 is SGHDT, CDR2 YYEEEE. In DNA form, the CDR3 reads TGTGCCAGCAGCTTTGGACTAGCGGGACCTCGCAATGAGCAGTTCTTC. This codes for CASSFGLAGPRNEQFF.

The chain links TRBV5-1 to TRBJ1-1; D may be TRBD1 (5 bases). Trimming took off 4 bases at V and 3 bases at J, with 13 bases between the two ends. Germline V gives CDR1 SGHRS, CDR2 YFSETQ. The CDR3 is made up of 14 amino acids. The CDR3 region has the DNA TGCGCCAGCAGCCAACAAGGGGCCCACACTGAAGCTTTCTTT. It yields the protein CASSQQGAHTEAFF.

V is TRBV19 and J is TRBJ1-2, with 9 bases matching TRBD1. Germline-derived CDR1 and CDR2 are LNHDA and SQIVND (reference sequence). Trimming at V came to 9 bases and at J to 2 bases, leaving 4 bases not matched to a gene. The CDR3 is 13 residues long. The CDR3 is CASRQGENYGYTF. CDR3 bases: TGTGCCAGCCGACAGGGGGAAAACTATGGCTACACCTTC.

V is TRBV3-1 (or the pseudogene TRBV3-2) and J is TRBJ2-3; D is perhaps TRBD1 (5 bases). The CDR3 consists of 14 residues. The V gene's germline CDR1 is LGHDT and CDR2 YNNKEL (reference sequence). V was cut by 5 bases and J by 4 bases, with 13 bases left in between. The CDR3 reads CASSSVGAADTQYF. DNA for the CDR3: TGTGCCAGCAGCTCAGTAGGGGCCGCAGATACGCAGTATTTT.

The V gene is TRBV19, the J gene TRBJ2-7; a weak D match, TRBD1 (6 bases). The CDR3 is 13 amino acids. Germline CDR1 reads LNHDA; CDR2 reads SQIVND (reference sequence). V lost 5 bases and J 5 bases, leaving 13 bases between the germline ends. The CDR3 sequence: CASSLRGLNEQYF. Here the CDR3 DNA reads TGTGCCAGTAGTCTCAGGGGCCTGAACGAGCAGTACTTC.

This clone was recorded a few times. This chain links TRBV7-2 with TRBJ1-1; D ambiguous. The CDR3 extends over 14 amino acids. Between the trimmed V and J ends, which lost 4 bases and 4 bases, there was a span of 13 bases. Germline V gives CDR1 SGHTA, CDR2 FQGNSA. CDR3 in amino acids: CASSYLGMATEAFF. CDR3 in DNA: TGTGCCAGCAGCTACCTAGGAATGGCCACTGAAGCTTTCTTT.

The chain couples TRBV3-1 (or the pseudogene TRBV3-2) to TRBJ1-1; D is undetermined. The V end lost 0 bases, the J end lost 9 bases, and 8 bases lay between the germline ends. This CDR3 is 12 amino acids long. CDR1 and CDR2 (germline): LGHDT, YNNKEL (reference sequence). The CDR3 coding sequence is TGTGCCAGCAGCCAAGATGGGCCGAAAGCTTTCTTT. It codes for CASSQDGPKAFF.

The sample holds a few counts of this clone. The chain joins TRBV6-5 to TRBJ1-2; possible D gene TRBD1, 6 bases. CDR3 size: 14 residues. Trimming pared 5 bases from V and 2 bases from J, leaving 12 bases between. Germline V lookup: CDR1 MNHEY, CDR2 SVGAGI. The CDR3 DNA reads TGTGCCAGCAGTATATATCAGGGGAACTATGGCTACACCTTC. Translated: CASSIYQGNYGYTF.

This clone was picked up a small number of times. The rearrangement uses TRBV2 and TRBJ1-5; 7 nucleotides align to TRBD1. V dropped 8 bases and J dropped 6; count of bases not matched to a gene: 13. CDR1 is SNHLY and CDR2 is FYNNEI in the germline V gene. The CDR3 spans 15 residues. CDR3 sequence reads: CASGISTGLFQPQHF. CDR3 bases: TGTGCCAGCGGCATCTCGACAGGGTTATTTCAGCCCCAGCATTTT.